This TCR beta chain was observed in a study of T cell clonality in common variable immunodeficiency. Study-wide results and caveats: TCRbeta clonality was increased in CVID versus healthy controls. Fewer TCRbeta clones were shared among CVID subjects than controls.

At least ten counts were recorded for this clone. The antigen is undetermined. The read falls 3 residues short of the CDR3 end, and the missing part is taken from the germline J gene. The table came from immunoSEQ multiplex PCR; TCRdb's copy has only in-frame clones and leaves some out. The sample includes some 53,000 clones, none of them occurring once. The germline V gene encodes CDR1 KGHSH and CDR2 LQKENI. The CDR3 spans 14 residues. V shed 3 bases and J 3 bases; nucleotides not matched to a gene: 5. The source material was peripheral blood mononuclear cells. The V and J genes are TRBV18 and TRBJ2-7; 7 bases line up with TRBD2. The TCR originated in a person aged 18-69 years in good health. The CDR3 protein is CASSPPGEGYEQYF. The covered CDR3 bases are TGTGCCAGCTCACCTCCGGGGGAGGGCTACGAG.